A selection of T cell receptor beta chains follows, all from one sample in a study of T-cell reconstitution after alpha-beta-depleted transplantation in children. In TCRdb, the PCR reads were re-called with MiXCR into one record per CDR3 protein. The table shows 330,000 or so distinct CDR3 sequences, with 9.5% to 13% occurring only once. This specimen consisted of PBMCs, obtained before TCRalphabeta/CD19-depleted stem cell transplant. These receptors all stem from a boy less than two years old with acute myeloid leukemia, due to receive a stem cell transplant. The CDR3 runs from the conserved cysteine through the conserved F or W. A D gene is named only where the DNA matches it firmly. The listing skips clone size in some rows; elsewhere it reads once, few, many or a size class.

J gene	D gene	V gene	clone size	CDR3 DNA	CDR3 protein
TRBJ2-2	TRBD1	TRBV5-1	many	TGCGCCAGCAGCCCCGGGACAGAAGGCGGGGAGCTGTTTTTT	CASSPGTEGGELFF
TRBJ2-1	TRBD2	TRBV20-1	many	TGCAGTGCTAGAGATCGGAGGACTAGCGTCGATGAGCAGTTCTTC	CSARDRRTSVDEQFF
TRBJ2-7	-	TRBV20-1	many	TGCAGTGCTAGAGATAGAGAGGGCTACGAGCAGTACTTC	CSARDREGYEQYF
TRBJ2-5	TRBD2	TRBV28	many	TGTGCCAGCAGTCTCCTCGGGACTAGCGGGAGAGAGACCCAGTACTTC	CASSLLGTSGRETQYF
TRBJ2-5	-	TRBV5-1	-	TGCGCCAGCATGAGAGAGACCCAGTACTTC	CASMRETQYF
TRBJ1-2	-	TRBV7-2	many	TGTGCCAGCAGCTCCCCCCAGGGCTACTATGGCTACACCTTC	CASSSPQGYYGYTF
TRBJ2-1	TRBD1	TRBV7-9	-	TGTGCCAGCAGCTTGCACCGGGACAGGGTAAAGGATGAGCAGTTCTTC	CASSLHRDRVKDEQFF
TRBJ2-5	TRBD2	TRBV7-2	many	TGTGCCAGCAGCTCACTAGCGTTCGTGGGGACCCAGTACTTC	CASSSLAFVGTQYF
TRBJ2-3	TRBD2	TRBV5-1	many	TGCGCCAGCAGCGGAACGGGACTAGCGGGCACAGATACGCAGTATTTT	CASSGTGLAGTDTQYF
TRBJ1-4	-	TRBV13	few	TGTGCCAGCAGGACACAGGGAGGAAGGGAAAAACTGTTTTTT	CASRTQGGREKLFF
TRBJ2-6	-	TRBV12-3/TRBV12-4	many	TGTGCCAGCAGCCGAAGCTCTGGGGCCAACGTCCTGACTTTC	CASSRSSGANVLTF
TRBJ2-7	TRBD2	TRBV7-6	many	TGTGCCAGCAGCTTGGGACTAGCGGATACCTACGAGCAGTACTTC	CASSLGLADTYEQYF
TRBJ2-5	-	TRBV28	-	TGTGCCAGCAGCCTCGAGACGGGGGCAGGGGAGACCCAGTACTTC	CASSLETGAGETQYF
TRBJ2-7	-	TRBV6-2/TRBV6-3	few	TGTGCCAGCAGTATGGCTCACGGATACTACGAGCAGTACTTC	CASSMAHGYYEQYF
TRBJ2-1	TRBD2	TRBV11-1	few	TGTGCCAGCAGCCTCCGGGACAAGACTAGCGGGCCCTACAATGAGCAGTTCTTC	CASSLRDKTSGPYNEQFF
TRBJ1-2	-	TRBV1	-	TGCACCAGCAGCCAAGATCCAGGGGCGAACTATGGCTACACCTTC	CTSSQDPGANYGYTF
TRBJ1-5	TRBD1	TRBV20-1	few	TGCAGTGCGAATCACGGGACAGGGGGAAGAGGCAATCAGCCCCAGCATTTT	CSANHGTGGRGNQPQHF
TRBJ2-5	-	TRBV28	many	TGTGCCAGCAGTGTTCCCCACGCCCAAGAGACCCAGTACTTC	CASSVPHAQETQYF
TRBJ1-6	-	TRBV5-1	few	TGCGCCAGCAATGTCGGACAGACCCATTCACCCCTCCACTTT	CASNVGQTHSPLHF
TRBJ2-7	-	TRBV20-1	many	TGCAGTGCTCGGACGGACGATTGGGGCGAGCAGTACTTC	CSARTDDWGEQYF
TRBJ2-4	TRBD1	TRBV7-8	many	TGTGCCAGCAGCCTATTGGGCCAGGGGGTCTCAAACATTCAGTACTTC	CASSLLGQGVSNIQYF
TRBJ1-1	-	TRBV20-1	many	TGCAGTGCTAGAGATAGTGCTTTCTTT	CSARDSAFF
TRBJ2-3	TRBD1	TRBV11-2	many	TGTGCCAGCAGCTTAACCGCCGGACAGGGGGCGATAGATACGCAGTATTTT	CASSLTAGQGAIDTQYF
TRBJ2-2	-	TRBV29-1	many	TGCAGCGTTGGTCAGGGGGGCGGGGAGCTGTTTTTT	CSVGQGGGELFF
TRBJ2-1	-	TRBV11-2	many	TGTGCCAGCAGCTCAGCTAGCCAGCGATCCAATGAGCAGTTCTTC	CASSSASQRSNEQFF
TRBJ1-2	TRBD1	TRBV10-3	many	TGTGCCATCCGGGGACAGGATTACTATGGCTACACCTTC	CAIRGQDYYGYTF
TRBJ2-3	-	TRBV5-1	many	TGCGCCAGCAGCTTTACAGGGGAGGGGCAGTATTTT	CASSFTGEGQYF
TRBJ2-1	-	TRBV5-1	many	TGCGCCAGCAGCTTCACAGGGCCCCACAATGAGCAGTTCTTC	CASSFTGPHNEQFF